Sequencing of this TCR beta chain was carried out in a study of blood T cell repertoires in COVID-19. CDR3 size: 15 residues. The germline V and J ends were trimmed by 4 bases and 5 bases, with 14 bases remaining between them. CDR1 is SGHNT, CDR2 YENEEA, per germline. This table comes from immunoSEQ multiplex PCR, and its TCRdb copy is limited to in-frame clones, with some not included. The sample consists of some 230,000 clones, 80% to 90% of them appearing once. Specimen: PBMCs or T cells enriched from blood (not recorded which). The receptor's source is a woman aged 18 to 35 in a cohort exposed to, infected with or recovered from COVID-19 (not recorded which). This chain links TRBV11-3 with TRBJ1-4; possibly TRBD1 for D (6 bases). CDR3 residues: CASSWKWTVNEKLFF. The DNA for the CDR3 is TGTGCCAGCAGCTGGAAATGGACAGTCAATGAAAAACTGTTTTTT.